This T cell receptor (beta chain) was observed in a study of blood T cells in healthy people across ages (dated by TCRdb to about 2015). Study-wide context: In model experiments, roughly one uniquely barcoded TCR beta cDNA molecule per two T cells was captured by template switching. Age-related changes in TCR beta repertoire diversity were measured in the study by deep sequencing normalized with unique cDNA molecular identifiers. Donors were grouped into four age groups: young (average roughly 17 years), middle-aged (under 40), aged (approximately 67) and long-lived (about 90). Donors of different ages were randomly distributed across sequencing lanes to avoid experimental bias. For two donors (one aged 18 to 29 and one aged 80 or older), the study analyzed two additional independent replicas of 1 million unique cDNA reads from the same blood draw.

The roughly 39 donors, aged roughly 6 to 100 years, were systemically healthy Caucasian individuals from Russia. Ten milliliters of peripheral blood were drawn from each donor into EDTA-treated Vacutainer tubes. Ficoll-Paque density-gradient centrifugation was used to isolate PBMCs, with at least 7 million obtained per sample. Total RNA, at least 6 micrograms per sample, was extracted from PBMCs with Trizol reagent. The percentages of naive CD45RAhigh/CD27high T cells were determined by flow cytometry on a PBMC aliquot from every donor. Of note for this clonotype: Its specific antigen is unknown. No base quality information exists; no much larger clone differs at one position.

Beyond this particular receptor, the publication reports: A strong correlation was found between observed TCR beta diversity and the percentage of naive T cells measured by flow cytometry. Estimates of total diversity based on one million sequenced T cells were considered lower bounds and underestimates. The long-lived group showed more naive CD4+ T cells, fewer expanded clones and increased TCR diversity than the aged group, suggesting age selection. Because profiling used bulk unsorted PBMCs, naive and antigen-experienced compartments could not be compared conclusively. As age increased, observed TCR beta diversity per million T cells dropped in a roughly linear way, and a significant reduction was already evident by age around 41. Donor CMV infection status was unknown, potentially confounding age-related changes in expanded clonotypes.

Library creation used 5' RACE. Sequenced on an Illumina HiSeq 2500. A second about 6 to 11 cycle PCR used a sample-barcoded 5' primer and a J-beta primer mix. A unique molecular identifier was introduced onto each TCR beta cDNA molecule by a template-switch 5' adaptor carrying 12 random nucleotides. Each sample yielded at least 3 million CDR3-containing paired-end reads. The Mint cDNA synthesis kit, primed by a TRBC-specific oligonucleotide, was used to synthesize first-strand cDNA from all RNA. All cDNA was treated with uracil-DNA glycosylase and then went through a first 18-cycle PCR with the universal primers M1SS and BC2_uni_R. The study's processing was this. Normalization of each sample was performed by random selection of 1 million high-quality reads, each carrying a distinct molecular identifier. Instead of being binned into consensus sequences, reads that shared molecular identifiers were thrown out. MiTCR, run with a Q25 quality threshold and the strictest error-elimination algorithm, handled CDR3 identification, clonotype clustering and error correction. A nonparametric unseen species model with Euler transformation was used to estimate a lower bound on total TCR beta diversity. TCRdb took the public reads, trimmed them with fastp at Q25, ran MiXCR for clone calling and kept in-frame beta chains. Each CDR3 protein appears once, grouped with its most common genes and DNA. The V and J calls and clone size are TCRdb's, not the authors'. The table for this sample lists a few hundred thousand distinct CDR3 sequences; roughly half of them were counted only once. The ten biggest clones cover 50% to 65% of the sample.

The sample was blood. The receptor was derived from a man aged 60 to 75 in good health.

The CDR3 amino acid sequence is: CSGLGGFDTEQFF. The nucleotide sequence reads TGCAGCGGATTAGGGGGGTTTGACACTGAGCAGTTCTTC. The receptor chain draws on TRBV29-1 and TRBJ2-1; the D segment is perhaps TRBD1 or TRBD2, each sharing 6 matched bases. Deletion took 7 bases off V and 9 bases off J, with a span of 19 bases between the germline ends. CDR1 and CDR2 were assigned from the germline V gene as SQVTM and ANQGSEA. The CDR3 sequence holds 13 residues, the cysteine and phenylalanine included. Just the 39-base CDR3 DNA is kept, in frame starting at base 1.